This T cell receptor beta chain was identified in a study of cytomegalovirus exposure and HLA in healthy donors (dated by TCRdb to about 2017). General notes on the study: According to an earlier analysis of around 600 of the donors, 150 million to 200 million T cells yielded 117 million unique TCR beta sequences and about 300 Gb of sequence data. The study profiled the T cell repertoires of 550 to 700 subjects by immunosequencing and related them to cytomegalovirus serostatus. An earlier analysis of some 500 of the donors applied high-throughput TCR beta sequencing to assess whether each TCR beta V gene segment acted as functional or pseudogenic. The study aimed to test whether signatures of past pathogen exposure could be identified by cataloging public T cell receptors. To predict cytomegalovirus infection status, the study combined high-throughput TCR immunosequencing, statistical association of individual TCRs with disease status, and machine learning. A handful of DR-DQ haplotypes were handled as single units for association and clustering because linkage in the cohort was strong. A later analysis re-analyzed previously published TCR beta repertoires from roughly 600 donors and added high-resolution HLA genotyping to study TCR occurrence patterns. Class I and class II HLA loci were covered by the typing at four-digit resolution. Roughly 300 gigabases of sequencing data and roughly 81 million unique TCR sequences made up an early release that covered approximately 650 HLA-typed donors. The number of donors typed differed by locus, with 629-630 for A, B, C, DRB1 and DQB1, roughly 520 for DQA1, 600 to 610 for DPA1, and roughly 450 for DPB1. Of the approximately 400 genotyped donors, about 80% fell in the genetic ancestry cluster associated with self-reported Caucasian donors. Donor age, sex, ethnicity and CMV serostatus were compiled alongside the repertoire data. In a later genetic analysis, genome-wide SNP genotypes for about three fifths of the 666 donors were used, and that subset was treated as a discovery cohort. On average, around 200,000 unique TCR beta nucleotide sequences were sequenced per donor among 398 genotyped donors of the cohort, with approximately 18% of those sequences being non-productive. All discovery cohort repertoires had been generated on a single sequencing platform. In the later analysis, no new phenotypic data were used to find candidate immune exposures; instead, reliance was placed on TCR beta sequences and their occurrence across donors. Along with the roughly 670-subject first cohort, a separate validation cohort of over a hundred different subjects was used.

Library prep was done by the immunoSEQ multiplex PCR assay. A mixture of 60 forward primers for TCR Vbeta segments and 13 reverse primers for TCR Jbeta segments was used in the multiplex PCR. The CDR3 region of rearranged TCR beta genes was amplified from genomic DNA by a multiplex PCR assay. On the Illumina HiSeq System, the amplified TCR beta libraries were sequenced as 87-base-pair reads. The authors processed their data as follows. Across the 600 to 700 repertoires, a later analysis counted 80 million or so unique TCR beta chains, roughly 11 million of which were shared by at least two donors. Raw reads were error-corrected and collapsed into unique sequences with a nearest-neighbor algorithm that merged closely related sequences to remove PCR and sequencing errors. CDR3 sequences were aligned to IMGT reference sequences to assign V, D and J gene segments. For a sequence to be retained, a match of at least six nucleotides was required to both a V gene segment and a J gene segment. Rearrangements were classified as productive when the CDR3 lacked stop codons and remained in frame with V and J, and all other rearrangements were classified as non-productive. Following IMGT convention, CDR3 was defined as the stretch from the second conserved V-encoded cysteine up to the conserved J-encoded phenylalanine. In an earlier analysis of around 640 of the donors, sequences lacking an unambiguous match to a single V gene segment were excluded. In an earlier analysis of 587 of the donors, V segments were called functional above 56.7% productive rearrangements and were called segregating when the between-donor standard deviation exceeded 5%. To diagnose cytomegalovirus status from the catalog of TCR beta chain sequences, a statistical classification framework was built. In a later analysis, V and J genes were assigned by comparing TCR nucleotide sequences against IMGT/GENE-DB human TR gene sequences. The TCRdist pipeline was used in a later analysis to assign CDR3 sequences and most-parsimonious VDJ recombination scenarios. In a later analysis, each TCR beta chain was defined by its CDR3 amino acid sequence together with its V-gene family, and reads lacking a unique V-gene family were excluded. As a way to deal with suspected cross-contamination and a sequencing artifact, a later analysis dropped over 550 nucleotide sequences that were highly shared and had low generation probability. For each public chain, a later analysis derived a clonal expansion index from normalized ranks of inferred template counts within each repertoire. In a later analysis, generation probabilities were computed using a VDJ recombination model fitted to out-of-frame rearrangements, and the results were checked against IGoR. A later analysis scored TCR-TCR, TCR-HLA and TCR-CMV co-occurrence with hypergeometric tests, applying a repertoire-size bias correction to TCR pairs. False discovery rates were estimated in a later analysis by permuting HLA or CMV assignments 20 times. A later analysis grouped co-occurring TCRs with DBSCAN, adding TCRdist sequence similarity when clustering within HLA-allele-positive subsets. For co-occurrence clustering, repertoires with fewer than 30,000 or more than 120,000 public chains were excluded, along with five repertoires with anomalous nucleotide sharing. TCRdb holds this immuneACCESS table with in-frame rearrangements only. Some clones are missing; in checked studies, unresolved V genes explain under half, and the rest has no known cause. That table is the source of V, J and clone size, and D and trimming were worked out from the DNA. This sample's table contains tens of thousands of clones. In total, the top ten clones hold approximately 15% of the sample.

What the study reported, not specific to this receptor: In a later genetic analysis, a missense DCLRE1C variant was associated with V-gene and J-gene trimming of TCR beta chains, and the association was replicated in an independent cohort. At a false discovery rate of 0.05, a later analysis linked roughly 17,000 TCR beta sequences to specific HLA alleles. Sequencing depth was assumed to be roughly uniform across donors in the presence/absence analyses, though that assumption may not hold. Some IMGT-functional V segments, including TRBV6-2 and TRBV6-3, could not be told apart with the 87-base-pair reads, so those segments were excluded. Several of the top co-occurrence clusters appeared to be linked to parvovirus B19, influenza, CMV and Epstein-Barr virus, according to a later analysis. For the cohort, immune exposure information was limited to CMV serostatus. A few of the identified cytomegalovirus-associated TCR beta chains were confirmed in vitro to be specific for cytomegalovirus antigens. A further reported finding was that TCR beta sequences accurately predicted the HLA-A and HLA-B alleles for most subjects in the first cohort. The authors suggested that the approach could potentially be extended to other disease states and immunological phenotypes. When HLA alleles, especially DR and DQ, strongly co-occurred, TCR associations were difficult to assign to individual alleles. According to a later analysis, most CMV-associated TCR beta chains appeared to be HLA-restricted, and the HLA associations seemed to be driven largely by CMV exposure. HLA typing was unavailable for some donors at each locus, so association tests used only the typed subset. Most TCR sequences were observed very rarely across donors, whereas some public TCRs were present in many individuals. The earlier analysis of 587 of the donors excluded 15 to 20 rarely observed V segments, including chromosome 9 orphons, because counts were too low. According to a later genetic analysis, donors in an Asian-associated ancestry cluster had fewer N-insertions in productive TCRs than the approximately 700-donor mean. In an earlier analysis of 450 to 750 of the donors, most TCR beta V segments appeared in productive rearrangements about 87% or about 30% of the time, broadly matching IMGT annotations. In a later analysis, HLA-associated TCR beta chains were found to be more clonally expanded and to have lower generation probabilities than equally common non-associated chains. In a later analysis, the rate of TCR association differed among HLA loci, with DRB1 alleles having the most associated TCRs and HLA-C alleles having the fewest. In both the original and validation cohorts, the classifier was reported to diagnose cytomegalovirus status with high specificity and sensitivity. The sequencing pipeline was judged likely to have produced a cluster of highly shared sequence variants as a technical artifact. The study listed 164 TCR beta chains as associated with cytomegalovirus. Correlated functional status among segregating V segments might reflect linkage disequilibrium, but an unknown experimental factor could not be ruled out. This cohort had only TCR beta chains sequenced, and the lack of alpha or paired-chain data limited which features could be detected.

In total, around 600 healthy bone marrow donors made up the cohort. At the time of sampling, every cohort member was nominally healthy, though immune exposures that went unrecorded were likely present. The donor tested CMV seropositive and was one of the 289 seropositive cohort members. Every donor gave a peripheral blood sample, and the peripheral blood mononuclear cells from that sample were used for TCR beta sequencing. The Qiagen DNeasy Blood Extraction Kit was used to extract genomic DNA from the blood cell samples. The germline V gene provides CDR1 SGHTA and CDR2 FQGNSA. The V end loses 4 bases and the J end loses 2 bases, and a stretch of 9 bases separates them. Taken from cysteine to phenylalanine, the CDR3 has 14 residues. The DNA shown is the 42-base CDR3, in frame from base 1. A word on this clone: The antigen it binds to is not known.

The chain employs TRBV7-2 and TRBJ1-3; possibly the D gene is TRBD1, per 6 matching bases. What was sequenced was PBMCs. The clonotype comes from a man aged 45-60 years in good health and CMV-seropositive. The nucleotide sequence is given as TGTGCCAGCAGCTCGGACAGCGCTGGAAACACCATATATTTT. Protein translation: CASSSDSAGNTIYF.